This note documents a single TCR beta chain sequence. This clonotype showed up many times. Its antigen remains unidentified. No base-level quality is on record; no much larger clone is a single base apart. Sequences SQVTM (CDR1) and ANQGSEA (CDR2) are obtained from the germline V gene. The CDR3 spans 10 residues, from the cysteine through the phenylalanine. Solely the CDR3 DNA is kept, with 30 bases framed from the first base. Deletion took 6 bases off V and 4 bases off J, with a span of 7 bases between the germline ends. This entry comes from a study of T-cell reconstitution after alpha-beta-depleted transplantation in children listed by TCRdb under 2016. Regarding the research as a whole: T-cell immune reconstitution after TCRalphabeta/CD19-depleted allogeneic hematopoietic cell transplantation in children was quantitatively tracked in the study by means of TCR repertoire profiling.

Libraries were prepared through PCR. TCRdb names Illumina HiSeq 2500 as the instrument used. TCR libraries were prepared with molecular barcoding, using unique molecular identifiers to normalize TCRbeta repertoire quantification. TCRdb itself trimmed the public reads at Q25 with fastp, ran MiXCR and retained productive beta chains. Rows are combined by CDR3 protein, so each entry shows the most common genes and DNA. The sample table shows a few hundred thousand distinct CDR3 sequences, and 10% to 13% are seen once. Around 2.3% of the sample rests with the top ten. The receptor's source is a human donor who donated a stem cell graft to a child with acute lymphoblastic leukemia. This chain joins TRBV29-1 to TRBJ2-7; there is no confident call for the D gene. The sequences come from PBMCs from the stem cell graft donor, collected from the stem cell graft. The CDR3: CSVLMYEQYF. At the DNA level, the sequence is TGCAGCGTGCTGATGTACGAGCAGTACTTC.